This TCR beta chain emerged from a study of vaccination and CD4 T cells after COVID-19. Study details: Post-vaccine specimens were obtained a median approximately 70 days after dose two (range 14 to 241).

The Oncomine TCR Beta short-read assay sequenced DNA from cultured CD4+ T cells. Cultured CD4+ T cells were the source of extracted genomic DNA. TCRdb re-called the PCR reads with MiXCR, one entry per CDR3 protein. The table shows some 15,000 distinct CDR3 sequences, with about 50% occurring only once. Turning to this clonotype: The antigen remains undetermined.

CDR1 and CDR2 from the germline V gene are DFQATT and SNEGSKA (reference sequence). V was trimmed by 2 bases and J by 5 bases, leaving 10 bases between them. The CDR3 contains 13 residues. Specified treatment: approximately 9-day PBMC culture with coronavirus spike peptide pools or control peptides (ViraFEST assay). Antigen-specific T cell expansion with peptide pools preceded TCR sequencing in the ViraFEST approach. The gene calls are TRBV20-1 and TRBJ1-5; a possible D gene is TRBD1 (6 bases). Sequenced material: CD4+ T cells from blood, cultured in vitro, taken before SARS-CoV-2 vaccination. The source of this sequence is a human donor who had recovered from COVID-19. The CDR3, as DNA: TGCAGTGCTAGACAGGGGCGCGATCAGCCCCAGCATTTT. This translates into CSARQGRDQPQHF.